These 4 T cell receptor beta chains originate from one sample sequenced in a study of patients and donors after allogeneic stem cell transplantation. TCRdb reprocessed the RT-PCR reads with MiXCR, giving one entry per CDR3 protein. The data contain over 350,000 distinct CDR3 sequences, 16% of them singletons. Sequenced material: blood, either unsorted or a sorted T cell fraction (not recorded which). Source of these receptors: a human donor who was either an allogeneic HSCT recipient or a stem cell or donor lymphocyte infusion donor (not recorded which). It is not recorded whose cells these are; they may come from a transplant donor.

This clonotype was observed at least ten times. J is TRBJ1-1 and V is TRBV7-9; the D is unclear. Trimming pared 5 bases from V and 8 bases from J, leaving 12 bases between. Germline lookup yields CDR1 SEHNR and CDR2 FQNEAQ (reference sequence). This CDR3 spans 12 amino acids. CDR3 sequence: CASSKTSLEAFF. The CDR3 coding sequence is TGTGCCAGCAGCAAGACGAGTCTAGAAGCTTTCTTT.

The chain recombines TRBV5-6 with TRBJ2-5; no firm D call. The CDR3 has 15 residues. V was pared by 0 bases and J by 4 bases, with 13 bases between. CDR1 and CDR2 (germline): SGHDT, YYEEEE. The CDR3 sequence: CASSLESKGRETQYF. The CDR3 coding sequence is TGTGCCAGCAGCTTGGAGTCGAAGGGAAGAGAGACCCAGTACTTC.

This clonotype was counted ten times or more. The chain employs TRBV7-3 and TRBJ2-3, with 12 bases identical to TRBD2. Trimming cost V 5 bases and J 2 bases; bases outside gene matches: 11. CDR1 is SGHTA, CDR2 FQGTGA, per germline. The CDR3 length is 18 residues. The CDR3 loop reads CASSRFSSSGGVTDTQYF. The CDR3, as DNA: TGTGCCAGCAGCAGATTCTCCTCTAGCGGGGGGGTCACAGATACGCAGTATTTT.

CDR3 nucleotides: TGTGCCAGCAGCTTAGTTATCGGGGACGAGCAGTACTTC. Translated, it gives CASSLVIGDEQYF. The chain employs TRBV7-9 and TRBJ2-7; D may be TRBD2 (5 bases). Per the germline V gene, CDR1 is SEHNR and CDR2 is FQNEAQ (reference sequence). The V end was cut by 1 base, the J end by 5 bases, with 9 bases between. CDR3 length: 13 residues. Based on the CDR3 plus reference TRBV7-9 and TRBJ2-7, the full variable domain is DTGVSQNPRHKITKRGQNVTFRCDPISEHNRLYWYRQTLGQGPEFLTYFQNEAQLEKSRLLSDRFSAERPKGSFSTLEIQRTEQGDSAMYLCASSLVIGDEQYFGPGTRLTVT.